This TCR beta chain derives from a study of blood T cell repertoires in COVID-19. Study in general: The United States, Italy and Spain were the sources of the acute and convalescent COVID-19 samples. In each case, the material was cDNA or gDNA derived from T cells, B-cell-depleted T cells, or PBMCs.

The CDR3 runs 13 residues. V was clipped by 5 bases and J by 4 bases, with 11 bases between them. The V gene's germline CDR1 is LNHDA and CDR2 SQIVND (reference sequence). Original analysis: Amplification of reference gene primers provided the estimated nucleated cell counts. TCRdb's table, derived via immunoSEQ multiplex PCR, lists solely in-frame clones and lacks some. V and J calls and clone size are copied from that table; D and trimming were computed from the DNA. The profile shows around 100,000 clones, approximately 80% of them singletons. This clonotype was obtained from a woman between 65 and 79 years old with acute or convalescent COVID-19. Input material: peripheral blood. V is TRBV19 and J is TRBJ1-2; weak D call: TRBD1 (5 bases). The CDR3 reads CASSGAASYGYTF. The CDR3, as DNA: TGTGCCAGTAGTGGGGCAGCGAGCTATGGCTACACCTTC.